The 27 T cell receptor beta chains listed next were all sequenced from one sample in a study. Measured with immunoSEQ multiplex PCR; TCRdb has only the in-frame clones, and not every one. Altogether tens of thousands of clones are present, more than 85% being singletons, with the ten largest covering around 11%. The sequencing sample was made of PBMCs. Every receptor here comes from a man aged 35 to 55 with rheumatoid arthritis.

The chain combines TRBV2 with TRBJ2-2; TRBD1 aligns across 9 bases. With 8 bases clipped from V and 2 bases from J, the junction kept 6 bases outside the gene matches. From germline, CDR1 is SNHLY and CDR2 FYNNEI. There are 15 residues in the CDR3. CDR3 DNA: TGTGCCAGCTCATGGGACAGGGTCAACACCGGGGAGCTGTTTTTT. Its translation: CASSWDRVNTGELFF.

The gene calls are TRBV20-1 and TRBJ1-1; D is unclear. The germline V gene encodes CDR1 DFQATT and CDR2 SNEGSKA (reference sequence). This CDR3 region has 13 residues. V lost 3 bases and J lost 3, with 11 bases in between. The CDR3 is CSASGEQYTEAFF. In nucleotides, the CDR3 is TGCAGTGCTAGTGGTGAACAGTACACTGAAGCTTTCTTT.

CDR3 sequence: CASSTGLAGGNEQFF. In DNA form, the CDR3 reads TGTGCCAGCAGCACGGGACTAGCGGGAGGTAATGAGCAGTTCTTC. The chain uses TRBV11-3 and TRBJ2-1; the match to TRBD2 covers 15 bases. Germline CDR1 is SGHNT and CDR2 is YENEEA. The CDR3 spans 15 residues. V trimming: 5 bases; J trimming: 7 bases; junction bases outside the gene matches: 3.

The genes are TRBV7-6 and TRBJ2-7, with TRBD2 matching 11 bases. CDR3 length: 15 amino acids. In germline, CDR1 is SGHVS, CDR2 FNYEAQ. V dropped 6 bases and J dropped 7; count of bases not matched to a gene: 11. The CDR3 DNA is TGTGCCAGCAGACTCCTAGCGGGGGGTTTGAGTGAGCAGTACTTC. Protein product: CASRLLAGGLSEQYF.

The chain has TRBV7-3 and TRBJ1-1; D gene uncertain. The length of the CDR3 is 14 residues. Trimming left V 5 bases short and J 0 bases short, with 10 bases between. Germline CDR1 is SGHTA and CDR2 is FQGTGA. The CDR3 sequence is CASSRLGVNTEAFF. CDR3 bases: TGTGCCAGCAGCCGACTAGGAGTGAACACTGAAGCTTTCTTT.

CDR3 loop: CASSPGLGQPQHF. CDR3 nucleotides: TGTGCCAGCAGCCCAGGGTTAGGTCAGCCCCAGCATTTT. The V gene is TRBV3-1 (or the pseudogene TRBV3-2), the J gene TRBJ1-5; maybe TRBD1 (5 bases). Germline lookup yields CDR1 LGHDT and CDR2 YNNKEL (reference sequence). The CDR3 is 13 residues long. Trimming pared 4 bases from V and 6 bases from J, leaving 10 bases between.

The chain carries TRBV4-1 and TRBJ2-3; perhaps D is TRBD1 or TRBD2 (6 bases each). CDR3 length: 16 residues. The germline V and J ends were trimmed by 4 bases and 4 bases, with 18 bases remaining between them. CDR1 MGHRA and CDR2 YSYEKL come from the germline V gene. CDR3 in amino acids: CASSPIGGGKADTQYF. In DNA, the CDR3 is TGCGCCAGCAGCCCGATTGGAGGGGGAAAGGCAGATACGCAGTATTTT.

The rearrangement links TRBV27 to TRBJ2-1; TRBD2 matches 7 bases. V lost 6 bases to trimming and J lost 3 bases; unmatched junction nucleotides: 8. Per germline, CDR1 MNHEY and CDR2 SMNVEV (reference sequence). The CDR3 has 15 residues. CDR3 DNA: TGTGCCAGCAGCCCCTCCAGGGACTACTACAATGAGCAGTTCTTC. This codes for CASSPSRDYYNEQFF.

The gene calls are TRBV5-6 and TRBJ2-3, with TRBD2 matching 7 bases. Germline V lookup: CDR1 SGHDT, CDR2 YYEEEE. The CDR3 covers 15 residues. V gave up 2 bases and J gave up 4 bases; unmatched junction bases: 7. The CDR3 loop is CASSLRLAVADTQYF. For the CDR3, the DNA is TGTGCCAGCAGCTTAAGGCTAGCGGTCGCAGATACGCAGTATTTT.

This chain connects TRBV9 to TRBJ2-1; 8 bases are a match to TRBD1. The CDR3 has 16 residues. V dropped 0 bases and J dropped 7; count of bases not matched to a gene: 9. The germline V gene encodes CDR1 SGDLS and CDR2 YYNGEE. CDR3 in amino acids: CASSVAPQGAGNEQFF. CDR3 in DNA: TGTGCCAGCAGCGTAGCTCCCCAGGGGGCCGGGAATGAGCAGTTCTTC.

The chain is built from TRBV2 and TRBJ2-1; 7 positions agree with TRBD2. Germline V lookup: CDR1 SNHLY, CDR2 FYNNEI. The CDR3 has 16 residues. The J segment lost 6 bases and the V segment lost 2 bases, leaving 10 bases of the junction unmatched. The CDR3 nucleotides are TGTGCCAGCAGTGAAACAAGCGGGGTTGGGAGCAATGAGCAGTTCTTC. Amino acids: CASSETSGVGSNEQFF. Full variable domain (remainder filled in from reference TRBV2 and TRBJ2-1): EPEVTQTPSHQVTQMGQEVILRCVPISNHLYFYWYRQILGQKVEFLVSFYNNEISEKSEIFDDQFSVERPDGSNFTLKIRSTKLEDSAMYFCASSETSGVGSNEQFFGPGTRLTVL.

The chain has TRBV19 and TRBJ2-2; 10 nucleotides agree with TRBD1. Germline V gene lookup returns CDR1 LNHDA and CDR2 SQIVND (reference sequence). CDR3 size: 15 residues. Trimming took 4 bases from V and 6 from J; bases not matched to a gene: 5. The DNA for the CDR3 is TGTGCCAGTAGTAACCGGGACAGGGGATCCGGGGAGCTGTTTTTT. It yields the protein CASSNRDRGSGELFF.

The chain is built from TRBV11-2 and TRBJ2-1; D remains unclear. This CDR3 comprises 11 residues. Trimming pared 5 bases from V and 7 bases from J, leaving 6 bases between. Germline CDR1 is SGHAT and CDR2 is FQNNGV. The CDR3 coding sequence is TGTGCCAGCAGCCGGGCGAATGAGCAGTTCTTC. As protein: CASSRANEQFF.

The chain uses TRBV10-1 and TRBJ1-6; TRBD1 agrees at 8 bases. CDR3 size: 13 residues. The germline gives CDR1 WNHNN, CDR2 SYGVQD (reference sequence). The V gene end was trimmed by 6 bases and the J gene end by 7 bases; junction bases not matched to a gene: 2. DNA of the CDR3: TGCGCCAGCAGCCGGGACAGGAATTCACCCCTCCACTTT. It translates to CASSRDRNSPLHF.

The V call is TRBV5-1, the J call TRBJ1-4, with D possibly being TRBD1 (5 bases). The CDR3 length is 15 residues. V was clipped by 1 base and J by 4 bases, with 11 bases between them. CDR1 and CDR2 (germline): SGHRS, YFSETQ. The CDR3 nucleotides are TGCGCCAGCAGCTTGTCCGGACAACGTAATGAAAAACTGTTTTTT. The encoded protein is CASSLSGQRNEKLFF.

The chain carries TRBV20-1 and TRBJ2-7; 9 bases are a match to TRBD1. The CDR3 length is 11 residues. The V segment lost 7 bases and the J segment 5 bases; nucleotides outside the gene matches: 3. Germline V gene sequence: CDR1 DFQATT, CDR2 SNEGSKA (reference sequence). CDR3 sequence reads: CSGDREDEQYF. DNA of the CDR3: TGCAGTGGGGACAGGGAAGACGAGCAGTACTTC.

J is TRBJ2-7 and V is TRBV6-5; 10 bases fit TRBD1. The germline V gene encodes CDR1 MNHEY and CDR2 SVGAGI. V gave up 2 bases and J gave up 5 bases; unmatched junction bases: 6. CDR3 length: 15 residues. As DNA, the CDR3 is TGTGCCAGCAGTTACAAGACAGGGGGCCGGAACGAGCAGTACTTC. Amino acid sequence: CASSYKTGGRNEQYF.

V gene TRBV19 combines with J gene TRBJ2-3, with 9 nucleotides matching TRBD1. Germline trimming cut 9 bases from V and 1 base from J; bases unmatched to any gene: 2. CDR1 is LNHDA, CDR2 SQIVND, per germline (reference sequence). The CDR3 extends over 13 amino acids. Here the CDR3 reads CASRDRGTDTQYF. Here the CDR3 DNA reads TGTGCCAGCCGGGACAGGGGCACAGATACGCAGTATTTT.

This sequence joins TRBV11-2 and TRBJ1-5; no clear D. Per germline, CDR1 SGHAT and CDR2 FQNNGV. The CDR3 runs to 13 residues. Trimming removed 1 base from V and 3 bases from J, with 4 bases in between. The CDR3 DNA is TGTGCCAGCAGCTTAGGGGTCAATCAGCCCCAGCATTTT. Its protein product is CASSLGVNQPQHF.

The chain is built from TRBV29-1 and TRBJ2-7; no clear D gene. CDR1 is SQVTM, CDR2 ANQGSEA, per germline. V dropped 6 bases and J dropped 4 bases, with 10 bases sitting between them. This CDR3 region has 11 residues. CDR3 DNA: TGCAGCGTCGCGGACGGATACGAGCAGTACTTC. Amino acid sequence: CSVADGYEQYF.

This chain uses TRBV5-4 with TRBJ2-7; a weak D match, TRBD2 (5 bases). The CDR3 runs 14 residues. CDR1 and CDR2 from the germline V gene are SGHNT and YYREEE (reference sequence). The ends were cut back, 5 bases at V and 3 bases at J, with 15 bases in the middle. CDR3 loop: CASSRSGLVYEQYF. CDR3 sequence (DNA): TGTGCCAGCAGTCGCTCCGGACTTGTCTACGAGCAGTACTTC.

The chain is built from TRBV28 and TRBJ2-1; 8 bases agree with TRBD2. The CDR3 loop spans 15 amino acids. V trimming: 6 bases; J trimming: 7 bases; junction bases outside the gene matches: 11. CDR1 and CDR2 (germline): MDHEN, SYDVKM. CDR3 amino acids: CASSPQVAGLNEQFF. CDR3 coding DNA: TGTGCCAGCAGCCCCCAAGTAGCGGGATTGAATGAGCAGTTCTTC.

The chain links TRBV30 to TRBJ2-1; 7 nucleotides line up with TRBD2. Germline values: CDR1 GTSNPN, CDR2 SVGIG (reference sequence). The CDR3 sequence is 14 residues long. With V trimmed by 2 bases and J by 9 bases, 10 bases remained unmatched. CDR3 DNA: TGTGCCTGGAGTAATGGCGGGAGTATGGTTGAGCAGTTCTTC. This encodes CAWSNGGSMVEQFF.

The chain carries TRBV28 and TRBJ2-5, with 7 bases fitting TRBD2. This CDR3 region has 21 residues. The V gene's germline CDR1 is MDHEN and CDR2 SYDVKM. The V and J ends lost 3 bases and 2 bases, in that order; junction bases with no gene match: 24. CDR3 region: CASSFGAGELGSITPQETQYF. The CDR3, as DNA: TGTGCCAGCAGTTTTGGTGCGGGGGAACTAGGCTCAATTACCCCGCAAGAGACCCAGTACTTC.

The chain uses TRBV24-1 and TRBJ2-5, with 10 bases fitting TRBD2. Per the germline V gene, CDR1 is KGHDR and CDR2 is SFDVKD. The CDR3 extends over 19 amino acids. V dropped 0 bases and J dropped 2; count of bases not matched to a gene: 11. The CDR3 nucleotides read TGTGCCACCAGTGATTTGGGGCTAGCGGGAGACTACTATCAAGAGACCCAGTACTTC. Its translation is CATSDLGLAGDYYQETQYF.

This rearrangement joins TRBV7-9 to TRBJ1-4; D gene unclear. Per germline, CDR1 SEHNR and CDR2 FQNEAQ (reference sequence). This CDR3 region has 14 residues. V gave up 2 bases and J gave up 0 bases, with 4 bases separating them. The CDR3 region has the DNA TGTGCCAGCAGCTTACCGGCAACTAATGAAAAACTGTTTTTT. This gives the protein CASSLPATNEKLFF.

This chain joins TRBV2 and TRBJ2-6, with D maybe TRBD1 (5 bases). V lost 10 bases and J lost 3, with 13 bases in between. Germline V CDR1 and CDR2: SNHLY, FYNNEI. The CDR3 covers 14 residues. As DNA, the CDR3 is TGTGCCACAAATCAGGGTTTTGGGGCCAACGTCCTGACTTTC. The encoded protein is CATNQGFGANVLTF.